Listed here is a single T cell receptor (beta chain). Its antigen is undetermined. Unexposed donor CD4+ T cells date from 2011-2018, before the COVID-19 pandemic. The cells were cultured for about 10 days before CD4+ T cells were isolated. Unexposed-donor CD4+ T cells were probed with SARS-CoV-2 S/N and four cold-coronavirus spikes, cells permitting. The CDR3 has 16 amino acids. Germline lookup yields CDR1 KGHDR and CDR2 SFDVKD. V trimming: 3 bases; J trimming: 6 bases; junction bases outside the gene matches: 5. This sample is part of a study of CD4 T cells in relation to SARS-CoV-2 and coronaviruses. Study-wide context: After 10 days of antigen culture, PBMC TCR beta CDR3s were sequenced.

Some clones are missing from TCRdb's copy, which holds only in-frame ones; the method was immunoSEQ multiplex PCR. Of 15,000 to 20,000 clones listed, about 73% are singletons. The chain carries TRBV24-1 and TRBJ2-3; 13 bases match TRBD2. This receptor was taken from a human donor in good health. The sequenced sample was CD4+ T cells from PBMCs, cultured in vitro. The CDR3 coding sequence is TGTGCCACCAGTGATGTAACTAGCGGGAGGGTTGATACGCAGTATTTT. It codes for CATSDVTSGRVDTQYF.